This entry lists 24 T cell receptor beta chains sequenced from one sample in a study of T cell repertoires in cytomegalovirus infection. MiXCR, run by TCRdb on the reads, gives a single entry per CDR3 protein. The sample has about 490,000 distinct CDR3 sequences, about 17% seen once. Specimen: CD8+ T cells from PBMCs. These receptors were obtained from a human donor in good health (CMV status not recorded). Some clones in this sample may be carry-over from other donors' samples.

This clonotype was seen repeatedly, ten times or more. The rearrangement joins TRBV12-3 or TRBV12-4 to TRBJ2-2, with a weak D call TRBD2 (5 bases). The CDR3 is made up of 18 amino acids. Trimming pared 7 bases from V and 5 bases from J, leaving 26 bases between. The DNA for the CDR3 is TGTGCCAGCAACCCAGCGGTATTCGAGGGAATGGTGACCGGGGAGCTGTTTTTT. This sequence encodes CASNPAVFEGMVTGELFF.

This clonotype has a count of ten or more. The rearrangement joins TRBV11-1 to TRBJ1-2; D is uncertain. The CDR3 runs 16 residues. The V and J ends lost 3 bases and 7 bases respectively, with 21 bases between them. Germline CDR1 is SGHAT and CDR2 is FQDESV (reference sequence). The CDR3 DNA reads TGTGCCAGCAGCTTCCTCGAGGGCCGGCCAAGCAGTGGCTACACCTTC. Its translation: CASSFLEGRPSSGYTF.

In this sample, this clonotype turned up many times. The chain recombines TRBV7-9 with TRBJ2-7; no clear D gene. This CDR3 spans 13 amino acids. Trimming shortened V by 5 bases and J by 3 bases, and 11 bases separated the two germline ends. Germline V gives CDR1 SEHNR, CDR2 FQNEAQ (reference sequence). The CDR3 nucleotides are TGTGCCAGCAGCCCGTCACACGACTACGAGCAGTACTTC. Amino acid sequence: CASSPSHDYEQYF.

This chain links TRBV2 with TRBJ2-7; a possible D gene is TRBD2 (7 bases). The germline V gene encodes CDR1 SNHLY and CDR2 FYNNEI. Between the trimmed V and J ends, which lost 7 bases and 4 bases, there was a span of 17 bases. This CDR3 is built from 14 residues. CDR3 nucleotide sequence: TGTGCCAGCAAACAGGGAGGGGTTCCTTACGAGCAGTACTTC. Protein: CASKQGGVPYEQYF.

This clonotype was recorded a few times. The chain joins TRBV20-1 to TRBJ2-5; TRBD2 agrees at 9 bases. V was pared by 8 bases and J by 4 bases, with 5 bases of the junction left unmatched. CDR3 length equals 12 residues. Germline CDR1 is DFQATT and CDR2 is SNEGSKA (reference sequence). As DNA, the CDR3 is TGCAGTACCGGACTAGCGTTAGAGACCCAGTACTTC. Its translation is CSTGLALETQYF.

The V and J genes are TRBV20-1 and TRBJ2-3; D uncertain. CDR1 and CDR2 (germline): DFQATT, SNEGSKA (reference sequence). V dropped 0 bases and J dropped 0 bases, with 7 bases sitting between them. The CDR3 has 14 residues. CDR3 sequence (DNA): TGCAGTGCTAGAGAACAGATGAGCACAGATACGCAGTATTTT. It translates to CSAREQMSTDTQYF.

This clonotype showed up just a few times. The chain has TRBV27 and TRBJ2-7; possible D gene TRBD1, 6 bases. The CDR3 extends over 14 amino acids. V was pared by 3 bases and J by 3 bases, with 12 bases between. CDR1 is MNHEY and CDR2 is SMNVEV in the germline V gene (reference sequence). Written as DNA, the CDR3 is TGTGCCAGCAGTTTGACCTGGACAGACTACGAGCAGTACTTC. Protein product: CASSLTWTDYEQYF.

J is TRBJ1-5 and V is TRBV28; D remains ambiguous. V was shortened by 7 bases and J by 2 bases, with 15 bases between the two germline ends. CDR3 length equals 15 residues. Germline V lookup: CDR1 MDHEN, CDR2 SYDVKM. The CDR3: CASTLWSARNQPQHF. CDR3 in DNA: TGTGCCAGCACCCTTTGGAGTGCCCGCAATCAGCCCCAGCATTTT.

This clonotype came up many times. The V and J genes are TRBV6-1 and TRBJ1-5; TRBD1 might be the D (5 bases). CDR3 length: 15 residues. The ends were cut back, 5 bases at V and 2 bases at J, with 13 bases in the middle. The V gene's germline CDR1 is MNHNS and CDR2 SASEGT. CDR3 coding DNA: TGTGCCAGCAGTTCTACGGACACCGGCAATCAGCCCCAGCATTTT. Its protein is CASSSTDTGNQPQHF.

The CDR3 here is CASSPPGQGDLTQYF. The CDR3 DNA sequence: TGTGCCAGCTCACCACCGGGACAGGGGGACCTCACCCAGTACTTC. This rearrangement joins TRBV18 to TRBJ2-5, with 11 bases aligning to TRBD1. Per the germline V gene, CDR1 is KGHSH and CDR2 is LQKENI. The junction had 5 bases not matched to a gene; V was cut back by 0 bases and J by 8 bases. This CDR3 comprises 15 residues.

This clonotype was seen only a few times. The genes are TRBV7-6 and TRBJ1-4; D call uncertain. V gave up 4 bases and J gave up 3 bases, with 18 bases separating them. Looked up from germline, CDR1 is SGHVS and CDR2 is FNYEAQ. CDR3 length equals 17 residues. CDR3 region: CASSSGSGVRSNEKLFF. The CDR3 DNA is TGTGCCAGCAGCTCCGGATCTGGGGTCAGGTCTAATGAAAAACTGTTTTTT.

The table lists this clonotype with many counts. The chain carries TRBV12-3 or TRBV12-4 and TRBJ2-1; D possibly matches TRBD1 or TRBD2 (5 bases each). This CDR3 region has 14 residues. V was trimmed by 5 bases and J by 7 bases, leaving 15 bases between them. The CDR3 DNA follows: TGTGCCAGCAGTCCATTGGGGGAGAATAATGAGCAGTTCTTC. Amino acid sequence: CASSPLGENNEQFF.

This clonotype was recorded many times. V is TRBV12-3 or TRBV12-4 and J is TRBJ1-1; D unresolved. The CDR3 has 13 residues. The V and J ends lost 7 bases and 0 bases respectively, with 9 bases between them. In nucleotides, the CDR3 is TGTGCCAGCACCAAGGGCCTGAACACTGAAGCTTTCTTT. This encodes CASTKGLNTEAFF.

This clonotype was observed at least ten times. The rearrangement uses TRBV19 and TRBJ2-5, with 9 bases lining up with TRBD2. V trimming: 5 bases; J trimming: 0 bases; junction bases outside the gene matches: 7. CDR1 and CDR2 (germline): LNHDA, SQIVND (reference sequence). CDR3 length: 16 residues. CDR3 sequence reads: CASSGRLAGNQETQYF. The DNA for the CDR3 is TGTGCCAGTAGTGGCCGTCTAGCGGGGAACCAAGAGACCCAGTACTTC.

This clonotype has at least ten counts. CDR3 DNA: TGTGCCAGTAGTACTTCAGGAAGCTCCTACAATGAGCAGTTCTTC. Protein sequence: CASSTSGSSYNEQFF. The V gene is TRBV19, the J gene TRBJ2-1; D is undetermined. The CDR3 covers 15 residues. V gave up 4 bases and J gave up 0 bases, with 10 bases separating them. The germline V gene encodes CDR1 LNHDA and CDR2 SQIVND (reference sequence).

This clonotype was seen a handful of times. V and J are TRBV6-2 or TRBV6-3 and TRBJ2-5; D is undetermined. Germline CDR1 is MNHEY and CDR2 is SVGEGT. There are 13 residues in the CDR3. The germline V and J ends were trimmed by 2 bases and 0 bases, with 4 bases remaining between them. The CDR3 here is CASSYDYQETQYF. The CDR3, as DNA: TGTGCCAGCAGTTACGACTACCAAGAGACCCAGTACTTC.

This clonotype occurred many times. This chain's CDR3 is CASSILAGGNEQFF. CDR3 DNA sequence: TGTGCCAGTAGTATCCTAGCGGGGGGCAATGAGCAGTTCTTC. V gene TRBV19 combines with J gene TRBJ2-1; 11 nucleotides match TRBD2. Germline values: CDR1 LNHDA, CDR2 SQIVND (reference sequence). V gave up 3 bases and J gave up 6 bases; unmatched junction bases: 1. This CDR3 spans 14 amino acids.

This clonotype was picked up many times. This rearrangement joins TRBV6-2 or TRBV6-3 to TRBJ2-3, with D unclear. The CDR3 extends over 11 amino acids. The germline V and J ends were trimmed by 10 bases and 1 base, with 6 bases remaining between them. Germline loops: CDR1 MNHEY, CDR2 SVGEGT. The CDR3 spells CATSGTDTQYF. In DNA form, the CDR3 reads TGTGCCACCTCTGGCACAGATACGCAGTATTTT.

This clonotype was counted many times. The chain is built from TRBV11-2 and TRBJ1-3; no clear D gene. This CDR3 region has 12 residues. From germline, CDR1 is SGHAT and CDR2 FQNNGV. With 5 bases removed from V and 4 bases from J, the gap between germline ends came to 6 bases. The CDR3 DNA is TGTGCCAGCAGCCAGAGGGGAAACACCATATATTTT. Translation gives CASSQRGNTIYF.

The V and J genes are TRBV9 and TRBJ2-1; the match to TRBD1 covers 8 bases. This CDR3 region has 15 residues. CDR1 SGDLS and CDR2 YYNGEE come from the germline V gene. J gave up 5 bases and V 4 bases, and 8 bases lay outside the gene matches. CDR3 nucleotides: TGTGCCAGCAGCCCCCGGGGACAGGCACACAATGAGCAGTTCTTC. It specifies CASSPRGQAHNEQFF.

The CDR3 region is CASSQENRLSNYGYTF. The CDR3 nucleotides are TGTGCCAGCAGCCAAGAAAACCGACTCTCTAACTATGGCTACACCTTC. The chain links TRBV4-2 to TRBJ1-2; D is unresolved. The V and J ends lost 0 bases and 0 bases respectively, with 11 bases between them. Germline loops: CDR1 LGHNA, CDR2 YNFKEQ. The CDR3 loop spans 16 amino acids.

This clonotype was recorded many times. V is TRBV7-6 and J is TRBJ2-2; D possibly uses TRBD1 or TRBD2 (7 bases each). Trimming pared 3 bases from V and 10 bases from J, leaving 15 bases between. The germline CDR1 and CDR2 sequences are SGHVS and FNYEAQ. The CDR3 loop spans 14 amino acids. CDR3 coding DNA: TGTGCCAGCAGCTTGACAGGGAGGGAAGAGGAGCTGTTTTTT. Translation gives CASSLTGREEELFF.

In the case of this clonotype: A much larger clone lies one base from this, so it may be a read error. The chain recombines TRBV10-3 with TRBJ2-3, with 9 bases lining up with TRBD2. The germline V gene encodes CDR1 ENHRY and CDR2 SYGVKD. The CDR3 runs 17 residues. Trimming cost V 6 bases and J 4 bases; bases outside gene matches: 14. The CDR3 DNA is TGTGCCATCAGCGCCCCCATAGCGGGGGTTTGCCCAGATACGCAGTATTTT. Translation: CAISAPIAGVCPDTQYF.

The chain recombines TRBV3-1 with TRBJ2-2; D is ambiguous. V was clipped by 2 bases and J by 1 base, with 11 bases between them. This CDR3 comprises 16 residues. Germline V gene lookup returns CDR1 LGHDT and CDR2 YNNKEL (reference sequence). CDR3 nucleotide sequence: TGTGCCAGCAGCCAATTAAACGCGGTGAACACCGGGGAGCTGTTTTTT. It translates to CASSQLNAVNTGELFF.